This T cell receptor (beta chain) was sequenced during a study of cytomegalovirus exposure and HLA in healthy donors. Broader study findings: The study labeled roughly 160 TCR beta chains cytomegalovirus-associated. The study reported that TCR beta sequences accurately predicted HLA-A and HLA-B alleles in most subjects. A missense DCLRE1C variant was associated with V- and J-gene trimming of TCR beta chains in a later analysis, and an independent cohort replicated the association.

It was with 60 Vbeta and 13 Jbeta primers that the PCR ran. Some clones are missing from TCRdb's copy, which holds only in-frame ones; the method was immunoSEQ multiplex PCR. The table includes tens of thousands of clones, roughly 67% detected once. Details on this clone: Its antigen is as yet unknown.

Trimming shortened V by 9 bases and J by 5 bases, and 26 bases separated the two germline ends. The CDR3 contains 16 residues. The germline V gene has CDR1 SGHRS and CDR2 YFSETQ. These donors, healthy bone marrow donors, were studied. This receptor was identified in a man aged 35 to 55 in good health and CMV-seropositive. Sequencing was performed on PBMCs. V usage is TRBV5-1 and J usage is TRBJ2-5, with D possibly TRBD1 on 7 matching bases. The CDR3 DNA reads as TGCGCCACCCAGGGGGGAAATGCGGGCAACGGGGAGACCCAGTACTTC. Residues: CATQGGNAGNGETQYF.